This is a list of T cell receptor beta chains from one sample in a study of CXCR3-negative and CXCR3-positive naive CD8 T cells. With the 5' RACE reads reprocessed, TCRdb shows one record per CDR3 protein and no DNA. There are about 50,000 distinct CDR3 sequences in the sample, with around 0.4% held by the top ten. Material: naive CXCR3- CD8+ T cells from blood. The receptors here all came from a human donor in good health. Some clones in this sample may be carry-over from other donors' samples. The CDR3 runs from the conserved cysteine through the conserved F or W. Size tells how often a clone was seen (once, few, many) or the class of an expanded clone, and some rows leave it out.

abundance | j_gene | v_gene | CDR3aa
NA | TRBJ2-5 | TRBV5-1 | CASSLDPSGGAVETQYF
NA | TRBJ2-3 | TRBV12-3/TRBV12-4 | CASTIGPGAPDTQYF
NA | TRBJ2-5 | TRBV11-3 | CASSPSGTGGRETQYF
NA | TRBJ2-3 | TRBV14 | CASSTILNSDTQYF
NA | TRBJ2-7 | TRBV27 | CASGPSDGYEQYF
NA | TRBJ2-7 | TRBV4-1 | CASSQDNWDRAYEQYF
NA | TRBJ1-2 | TRBV25-1 | CASSESRVDGYTF
NA | TRBJ2-1 | TRBV28 | CASSLVHPIGVYNEQFF
NA | TRBJ2-2 | TRBV7-7 | CASSLIGTGGDTGELFF
NA | TRBJ2-3 | TRBV12-3/TRBV12-4 | CASSDPKGASTDTQYF
medium-sized | TRBJ2-7 | TRBV18 | CASSPGLGPVAYEQYF
NA | TRBJ2-1 | TRBV12-3/TRBV12-4 | CASSPVSSYNEQFF
NA | TRBJ2-3 | TRBV20-1 | CSARVLAGDLTDTQYF
NA | TRBJ2-1 | TRBV7-9 | CASSVSGGQGYNEQFF
NA | TRBJ1-2 | TRBV2 | CASSDQDMGPNYGYTF
NA | TRBJ2-7 | TRBV18 | CASSPPGLGPSYEQYF